The 17 T cell receptor beta chains listed next were all sequenced from one sample in a study of blood T cells in healthy people across ages. Using a J-beta primer mix together with a sample-barcoded 5' primer, a second PCR was run for about 7 to 12 cycles. TCRdb ran MiXCR on the 5' RACE reads and lists one entry per CDR3 protein. The sample lists roughly 930,000 distinct CDR3 sequences, about 44% occurring once. Sequenced material: blood. The receptors were gathered from a young man in good health.

This chain joins TRBV5-1 and TRBJ1-5; no firm D call. This CDR3 contains 14 residues. The V end was cut by 7 bases, the J end by 3 bases, with 14 bases between. Germline assignment: CDR1 SGHRS and CDR2 YFSETQ. CDR3 amino acids: CASSHDGSNQPQHF. DNA for the CDR3: TGCGCCAGCTCGCATGACGGATCCAATCAGCCCCAGCATTTT.

The rearrangement uses TRBV7-3 and TRBJ1-2; 9 bases are a match to TRBD1. Looked up from germline, CDR1 is SGHTA and CDR2 is FQGTGA. The CDR3 runs to 13 residues. J was trimmed by 8 bases and V by 4 bases; bases with no gene match: 5. Here the CDR3 DNA reads TGTGCCAGCAGCTCCAGGACAGGGGAAGGCTACACCTTC. Residues: CASSSRTGEGYTF.

This chain connects TRBV27 to TRBJ1-1; D uncertain. Trimming took off 1 base at V and 1 base at J, with 10 bases between the two ends. Germline CDR1 is MNHEY and CDR2 is SMNVEV (reference sequence). CDR3 length equals 15 residues. Written as DNA, the CDR3 is TGTGCCAGCAGTTTATACGGGGTGGGGAACACTGAAGCTTTCTTT. Its protein is CASSLYGVGNTEAFF.

This clonotype came up a few times. The rearrangement links TRBV3-1 to TRBJ2-5, with D maybe TRBD2 (6 bases). Germline V gives CDR1 LGHDT, CDR2 YNNKEL (reference sequence). V lost 6 bases, J lost 1 base, and 12 bases lay in between. The CDR3 sequence is 14 residues long. The DNA of the CDR3 is TGTGCCAGCAGGCCGGGACTGCTCCAAGAGACCCAGTACTTC. This translates into CASRPGLLQETQYF.

This clonotype came up many times. The chain combines TRBV4-2 with TRBJ2-7, with TRBD1 matching 9 bases. Germline V gives CDR1 LGHNA, CDR2 YNFKEQ. J was trimmed by 5 bases and V by 2 bases; bases with no gene match: 13. The CDR3 consists of 17 residues. The CDR3 nucleotides read TGTGCCAGCAGCCAACCTACACAGGGGGCGGTTACGGACGAGCAGTACTTC. This sequence encodes CASSQPTQGAVTDEQYF.

A note on this clonotype: Mismatch with germline at one junction end may stem from a read error. This sequence joins TRBV5-1 and TRBJ1-6, with no clear D. Looked up from germline, CDR1 is SGHRS and CDR2 is YFSETQ. CDR3 length: 14 amino acids. The CDR3: CTSSLVSANSPLHF. DNA for the CDR3: TGCACCAGCAGCTTGGTGTCAGCAAATTCACCCCTCCACTTT.

The chain is built from TRBV12-5 and TRBJ1-1; 7 nucleotides align to TRBD1. The CDR3 is 14 amino acids. Germline loops: CDR1 LGHNT, CDR2 FRNRAP. The V and J ends lost 9 bases and 1 base, in that order; junction bases with no gene match: 8. The CDR3 DNA follows: TGTGCTAGCGGAAAGGGGGCGAAGAACACTGAAGCTTTCTTT. The encoded protein is CASGKGAKNTEAFF.

This clonotype has just one count. V is TRBV5-1 and J is TRBJ2-7, with TRBD1 matching 7 bases. The germline V gene encodes CDR1 SGHRS and CDR2 YFSETQ. This CDR3 has 15 amino acids. V trimming: 5 bases; J trimming: 3 bases; junction bases outside the gene matches: 11. In nucleotides, the CDR3 is TGCGCCAGCAGTTCTCCTCAACAGGGGCGCTACGAGCAGTACTTC. This gives the protein CASSSPQQGRYEQYF.

The V gene is TRBV3-1, the J gene TRBJ1-1, with 7 bases identical to TRBD1. Germline V gene sequence: CDR1 LGHDT, CDR2 YNNKEL (reference sequence). This CDR3 has 14 amino acids. After removal of 4 bases from V and 12 bases from J, the junction contained 14 bases not matched to a gene. The chain's CDR3 is CASSPASQGVKTFF. DNA for the CDR3: TGTGCCAGCAGCCCCGCATCCCAGGGGGTAAAAACTTTCTTT.

Only one count was recorded for this clonotype. The chain combines TRBV6-2 or TRBV6-3 with TRBJ2-1, with D maybe TRBD1 (5 bases). The CDR3 is made up of 15 amino acids. V was shortened by 2 bases and J by 7 bases, with 15 bases between the two germline ends. Germline V lookup: CDR1 MNHEY, CDR2 SVGEGT. Written as DNA, the CDR3 is TGTGCCAGCAGTTACATGTCAGGGATCACTAATGAGCAGTTCTTC. Protein sequence: CASSYMSGITNEQFF.

The chain is built from TRBV29-1 and TRBJ1-2, with 7 positions matching TRBD1. The CDR3 spans 12 residues. Germline values: CDR1 SQVTM, CDR2 ANQGSEA. After removal of 6 bases from V and 12 bases from J, the junction contained 13 bases not matched to a gene. CDR3 DNA sequence: TGCAGCGTCCTCGGGACAGCCCCTGGGAACACCTTC. Protein sequence: CSVLGTAPGNTF.

V gene TRBV6-1 combines with J gene TRBJ2-5; 10 bases map to TRBD1. TRBJ2-7 explains the end of the DNA better; the J call may be wrong. Per the germline V gene, CDR1 is MNHNS and CDR2 is SASEGT. The CDR3 sequence is 14 residues long. CDR3 coding DNA: TGTGCCAGCAAGGGACAGGGGAGGCTATACGAGCAGTACTTC. Its translation is CASKGQGRLYEQYF.

The CDR3 loop is CSVELGTQYF. In DNA form, the CDR3 reads TGCAGCGTTGAGCTGGGGACCCAGTACTTC. V is TRBV29-1 and J is TRBJ2-7; D ambiguous. The end of the DNA aligns better with TRBJ2-5, so the J call may be wrong. The CDR3 sequence is 10 residues long. Germline-derived CDR1 and CDR2 are SQVTM and ANQGSEA.

J is TRBJ2-4 and V is TRBV7-8, with 10 bases identical to TRBD2. The J call may be wrong; the DNA end is better matched by TRBJ2-5. Looked up from germline, CDR1 is SGHVS and CDR2 is FQNEAQ. The CDR3 covers 16 residues. The CDR3 protein is CASSRGGTSVQETQYF. The CDR3 DNA is TGTGCCAGCAGCAGGGGTGGGACTAGCGTCCAAGAGACCCAGTACTTC.

There are a few counts of this clonotype. V is TRBV6-6 and J is TRBJ2-5; a weak D match, TRBD1 (6 bases). Deletions cut 4 bases from V and 4 bases from J, with 16 bases between. This CDR3 contains 15 residues. Germline CDR1 MNHNY, CDR2 SVGAGI (reference sequence). CDR3 sequence: CASSWVQGTGETQYF. CDR3 nucleotides: TGTGCCAGCAGTTGGGTACAGGGAACAGGAGAGACCCAGTACTTC.

Worth noting for this clonotype: Mismatch with germline at one junction end may stem from a read error. This chain uses TRBV28 with TRBJ2-3, with D possibly being TRBD2 (5 bases). Looked up from germline, CDR1 is MDHEN and CDR2 is SYDVKM. CDR3 length: 14 residues. The CDR3 DNA reads TGTGCTAGCACCCCTCCGGAGGCGACAGATACGCAGTATTTT. Its translation: CASTPPEATDTQYF.

With respect to this clonotype: One end of the junction fails to match germline, which may point to a read error. V and J are TRBV4-2 and TRBJ2-1, with TRBD2 matching over 15 bases. This CDR3 contains 19 residues. Germline CDR1 and CDR2: LGHNA and YNFKEQ. In DNA, the CDR3 is TGTGCCAGCAGCCCCACAGGACTAGCGGGAGGGTCATCTTACAATGAGCGGTTCTTC. It codes for CASSPTGLAGGSSYNERFF.